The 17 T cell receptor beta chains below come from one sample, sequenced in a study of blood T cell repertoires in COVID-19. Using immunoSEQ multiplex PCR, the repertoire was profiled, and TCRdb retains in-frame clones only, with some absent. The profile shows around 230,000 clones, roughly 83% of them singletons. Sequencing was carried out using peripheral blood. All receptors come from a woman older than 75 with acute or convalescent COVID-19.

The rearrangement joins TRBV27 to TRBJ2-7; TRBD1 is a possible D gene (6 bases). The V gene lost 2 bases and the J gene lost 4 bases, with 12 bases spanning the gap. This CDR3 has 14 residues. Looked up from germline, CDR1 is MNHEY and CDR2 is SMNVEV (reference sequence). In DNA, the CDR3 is TGTGCCAGCAGTTTACGGCAGGGGAGATACGAGCAGTACTTC. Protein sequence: CASSLRQGRYEQYF.

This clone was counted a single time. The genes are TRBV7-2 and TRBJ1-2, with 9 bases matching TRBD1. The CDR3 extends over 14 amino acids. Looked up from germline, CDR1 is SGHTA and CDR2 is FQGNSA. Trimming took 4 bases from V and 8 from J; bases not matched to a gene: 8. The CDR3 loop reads CASSSSQGAWGYTF. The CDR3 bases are TGTGCCAGCAGCTCCTCACAGGGGGCTTGGGGCTACACCTTC.

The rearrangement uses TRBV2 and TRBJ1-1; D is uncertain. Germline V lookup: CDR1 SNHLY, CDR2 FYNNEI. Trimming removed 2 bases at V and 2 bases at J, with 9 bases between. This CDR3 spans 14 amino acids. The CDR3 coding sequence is TGTGCCAGCAGTGAAAGCAGGATTAACACTGAAGCTTTCTTT. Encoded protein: CASSESRINTEAFF. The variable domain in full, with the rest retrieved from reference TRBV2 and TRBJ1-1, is EPEVTQTPSHQVTQMGQEVILRCVPISNHLYFYWYRQILGQKVEFLVSFYNNEISEKSEIFDDQFSVERPDGSNFTLKIRSTKLEDSAMYFCASSESRINTEAFFGQGTRLTVV.

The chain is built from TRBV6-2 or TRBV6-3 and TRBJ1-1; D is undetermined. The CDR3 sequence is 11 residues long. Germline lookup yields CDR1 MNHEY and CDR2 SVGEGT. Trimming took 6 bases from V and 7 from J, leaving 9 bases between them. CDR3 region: CASSRALEAFF. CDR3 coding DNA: TGTGCCAGCAGCCGGGCCCTTGAAGCTTTCTTT.

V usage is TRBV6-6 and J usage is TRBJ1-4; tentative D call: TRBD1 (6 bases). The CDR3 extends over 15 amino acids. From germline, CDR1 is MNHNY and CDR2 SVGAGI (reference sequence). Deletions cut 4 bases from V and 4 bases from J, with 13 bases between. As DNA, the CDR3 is TGTGCCAGCAGTTGGTCAGGGGACATTAATGAAAAACTGTTTTTT. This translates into CASSWSGDINEKLFF.

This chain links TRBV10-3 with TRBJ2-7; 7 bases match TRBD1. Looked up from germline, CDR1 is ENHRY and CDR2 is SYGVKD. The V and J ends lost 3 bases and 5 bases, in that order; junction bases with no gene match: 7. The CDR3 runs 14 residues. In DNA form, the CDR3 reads TGTGCCATCAGTGAAGGGCAGGGGGTCCACGAGCAGTACTTC. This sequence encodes CAISEGQGVHEQYF.

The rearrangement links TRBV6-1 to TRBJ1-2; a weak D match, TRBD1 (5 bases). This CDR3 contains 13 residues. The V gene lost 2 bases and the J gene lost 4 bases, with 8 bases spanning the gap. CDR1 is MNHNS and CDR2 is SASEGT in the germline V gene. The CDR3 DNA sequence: TGTGCCAGCAGTGAAAGGGGCTTCTATGGCTACACCTTC. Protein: CASSERGFYGYTF.

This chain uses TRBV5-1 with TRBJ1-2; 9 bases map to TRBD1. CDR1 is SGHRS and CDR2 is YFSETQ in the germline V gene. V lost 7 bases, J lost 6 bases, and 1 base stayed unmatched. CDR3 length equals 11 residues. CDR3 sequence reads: CASGTGNGYTF. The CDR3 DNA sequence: TGCGCCAGCGGGACAGGGAATGGCTACACCTTC.

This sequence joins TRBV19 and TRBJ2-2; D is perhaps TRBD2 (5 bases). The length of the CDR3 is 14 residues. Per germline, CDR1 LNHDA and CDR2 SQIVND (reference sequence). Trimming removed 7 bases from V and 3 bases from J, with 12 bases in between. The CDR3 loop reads CASTPGEYTGELFF. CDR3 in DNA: TGTGCCAGTACCCCTGGGGAGTACACCGGGGAGCTGTTTTTT.

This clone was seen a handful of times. As DNA, the CDR3 is TGTGCCAGCAGCGTCAGGGACACCATATATTTT. This sequence encodes CASSVRDTIYF. The chain uses TRBV5-4 and TRBJ1-3; maybe TRBD1 (5 bases). CDR1 SGHNT and CDR2 YYREEE come from the germline V gene (reference sequence). This CDR3 has 11 residues. Trimming cost V 4 bases and J 8 bases, with 7 bases left between them.

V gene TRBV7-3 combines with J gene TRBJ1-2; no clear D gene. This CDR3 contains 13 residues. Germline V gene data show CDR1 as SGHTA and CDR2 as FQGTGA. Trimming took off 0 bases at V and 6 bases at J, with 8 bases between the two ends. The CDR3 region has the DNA TGTGCCAGCAGCTTAACCGGGCGGGATGGCTACACCTTC. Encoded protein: CASSLTGRDGYTF. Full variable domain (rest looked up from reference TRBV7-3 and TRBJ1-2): GAGVSQTPSNKVTEKGKYVELRCDPISGHTALYWYRQSLGQGPEFLIYFQGTGAADDSGLPNDRFFAVRPEGSVSTLKIQRTERGDSAVYLCASSLTGRDGYTFGSGTRLTVV.

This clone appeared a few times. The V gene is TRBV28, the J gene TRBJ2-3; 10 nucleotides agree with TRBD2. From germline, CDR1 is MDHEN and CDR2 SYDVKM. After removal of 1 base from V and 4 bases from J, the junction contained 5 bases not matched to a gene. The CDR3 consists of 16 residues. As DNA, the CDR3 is TGTGCCAGCAGTTTATCCGCAGCGGGAGGGGCAGATACGCAGTATTTT. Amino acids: CASSLSAAGGADTQYF.

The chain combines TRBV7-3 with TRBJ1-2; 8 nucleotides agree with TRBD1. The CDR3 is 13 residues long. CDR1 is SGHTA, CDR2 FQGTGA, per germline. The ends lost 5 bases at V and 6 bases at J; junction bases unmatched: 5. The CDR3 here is CASSPTGGNGYTF. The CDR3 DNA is TGTGCCAGCAGCCCCACAGGGGGTAATGGCTACACCTTC.

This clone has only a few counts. This chain's CDR3 is CASSRQTSPQETQYF. DNA for the CDR3: TGTGCCAGCAGCCGACAAACTAGTCCCCAAGAGACCCAGTACTTC. J is TRBJ2-5 and V is TRBV14, with D maybe TRBD2 (5 bases). Trimming left V 4 bases short and J 1 base short, with 13 bases between. In germline, CDR1 is SGHDN, CDR2 FVKESK. CDR3 size: 15 residues.

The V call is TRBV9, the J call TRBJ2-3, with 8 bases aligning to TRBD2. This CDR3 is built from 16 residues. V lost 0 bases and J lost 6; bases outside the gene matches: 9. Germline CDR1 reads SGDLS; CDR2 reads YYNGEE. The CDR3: CASSVVPGGDTDTQYF. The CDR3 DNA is TGTGCCAGCAGCGTAGTTCCCGGGGGGGATACCGATACGCAGTATTTT.

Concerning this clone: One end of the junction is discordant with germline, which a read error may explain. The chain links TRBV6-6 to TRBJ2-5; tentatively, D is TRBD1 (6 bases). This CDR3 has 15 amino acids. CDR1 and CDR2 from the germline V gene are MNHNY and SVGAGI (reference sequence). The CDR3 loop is CASSYPQGRGETQYF. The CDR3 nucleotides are TGTGCCAGTAGTTACCCTCAGGGGCGAGGAGAGACCCAGTACTTC.

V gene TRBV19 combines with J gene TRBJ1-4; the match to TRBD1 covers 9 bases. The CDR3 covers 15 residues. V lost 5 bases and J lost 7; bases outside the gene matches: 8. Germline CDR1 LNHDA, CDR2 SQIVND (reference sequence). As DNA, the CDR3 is TGTGCCAGTAGTGCCGGACAGGGGCCGCGTGAAAAACTGTTTTTT. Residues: CASSAGQGPREKLFF.